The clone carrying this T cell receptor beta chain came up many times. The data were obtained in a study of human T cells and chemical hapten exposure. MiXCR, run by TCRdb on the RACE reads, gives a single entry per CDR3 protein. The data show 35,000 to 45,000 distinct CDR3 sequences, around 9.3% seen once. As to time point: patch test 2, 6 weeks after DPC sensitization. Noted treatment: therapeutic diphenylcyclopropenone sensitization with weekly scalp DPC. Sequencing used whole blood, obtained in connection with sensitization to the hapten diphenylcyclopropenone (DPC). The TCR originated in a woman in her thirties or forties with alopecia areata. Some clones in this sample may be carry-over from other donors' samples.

CDR3 sequence (DNA): TGTGCCAGCAGCCTGCATGGAACAGGGGACGAAAAACTGTTTTTT. It codes for CASSLHGTGDEKLFF. The rearrangement joins TRBV7-2 to TRBJ1-4, with 7 bases fitting TRBD1. V dropped 5 bases and J dropped 8; count of bases not matched to a gene: 11. The CDR3 loop spans 15 amino acids. The germline CDR1 and CDR2 sequences are SGHTA and FQGNSA.